Below, 25 T cell receptor beta chains from the same sample are listed, as sequenced in a study of blood T cell repertoires in COVID-19. Repertoires were generated with immunoSEQ multiplex PCR, while TCRdb's copy carries only in-frame clones and drops some. Of a few hundred thousand clones listed, 88% were seen once; the top ten hold 6.5% to 8.5%. The source material was PBMCs or T cells enriched from blood (not recorded which). The receptors shown here come from a woman aged 55-75 years who had recovered from COVID-19.

J is TRBJ1-5 and V is TRBV29-1, with TRBD1 matching 8 bases. V was pared by 3 bases and J by 3 bases, with 1 base of the junction left unmatched. The CDR3 covers 13 residues. Germline V gene sequence: CDR1 SQVTM, CDR2 ANQGSEA. For the CDR3, the DNA is TGCAGCGTTGAGGGACAGGACAATCAGCCCCAGCATTTT. Translation: CSVEGQDNQPQHF.

This clone was counted between two and nine times. The V and J genes are TRBV19 and TRBJ2-2; D is perhaps TRBD1 (5 bases). Trimming cost V 2 bases and J 8 bases, with 12 bases left between them. This CDR3 contains 14 residues. Per the germline V gene, CDR1 is LNHDA and CDR2 is SQIVND (reference sequence). The CDR3 reads CASSISGFGGELFF. The CDR3 region has the DNA TGTGCCAGTAGTATATCAGGGTTTGGAGGGGAGCTGTTTTTT. The entire variable domain, with the rest obtained from reference TRBV19 and TRBJ2-2, is as follows: DGGITQSPKYLFRKEGQNVTLSCEQNLNHDAMYWYRQDPGQGLRLIYYSQIVNDFQKGDIAEGYSVSREKKESFPLTVTSAQKNPTAFYLCASSISGFGGELFFGEGSRLTVL.

For the CDR3, the DNA is TGTGCCAGTAGTATAGAAACCCGGGTTGAAGCTTTCTTT. This sequence encodes CASSIETRVEAFF. The chain carries TRBV19 and TRBJ1-1; D is ambiguous. V was clipped by 0 bases and J by 7 bases, with 9 bases between them. CDR3 length equals 13 residues. Germline V gene data show CDR1 as LNHDA and CDR2 as SQIVND (reference sequence). Looking up the rest from reference TRBV19 and TRBJ1-1 gives the full variable domain: DGGITQSPKYLFRKEGQNVTLSCEQNLNHDAMYWYRQDPGQGLRLIYYSQIVNDFQKGDIAEGYSVSREKKESFPLTVTSAQKNPTAFYLCASSIETRVEAFFGQGTRLTVV.

The genes are TRBV4-1 and TRBJ2-5, with 7 bases that match TRBD1. Germline CDR1 reads MGHRA; CDR2 reads YSYEKL. This CDR3 spans 14 amino acids. Trimming took 5 bases from V and 4 from J; bases not matched to a gene: 7. CDR3 sequence (DNA): TGCGCCAGCAGCGATACAGGGGCGGTAGAGACCCAGTACTTC. It translates to CASSDTGAVETQYF.

The chain combines TRBV24-1 with TRBJ1-2; tentative D call: TRBD1 (5 bases). V gave up 6 bases and J gave up 5 bases, with 12 bases separating them. Germline V gives CDR1 KGHDR, CDR2 SFDVKD. This CDR3 comprises 13 residues. CDR3 DNA: TGTGCCACCAGTCGGGGGAGAACATATGGCTACACCTTC. This sequence encodes CATSRGRTYGYTF.

Only a few counts were recorded for this clone. The sample carries other DNA sequences with the same CDR3. The chain uses TRBV5-1 and TRBJ1-5; unclear D gene. Trimming cost V 3 bases and J 0 bases, with 7 bases left between them. CDR1 SGHRS and CDR2 YFSETQ come from the germline V gene. The CDR3 spans 14 residues. CDR3 DNA: TGCGCCAGCAGCTCCGGGGATAGCAATCAGCCCCAGCATTTT. Encoded protein: CASSSGDSNQPQHF.

The chain recombines TRBV7-9 with TRBJ1-6, with 8 bases lining up with TRBD1. Germline V gene lookup returns CDR1 SEHNR and CDR2 FQNEAQ (reference sequence). After removal of 1 base from V and 7 bases from J, the junction contained 3 bases not matched to a gene. The CDR3 runs 15 residues. CDR3 in amino acids: CASSLGRGQNSPLHF. CDR3 DNA sequence: TGTGCCAGCAGCTTAGGCAGGGGGCAAAATTCACCCCTCCACTTT.

This chain connects TRBV7-2 to TRBJ1-1, with D unresolved. Trimming took off 1 base at V and 4 bases at J, with 10 bases between the two ends. The CDR3 extends over 14 amino acids. Germline CDR1 SGHTA, CDR2 FQGNSA. CDR3 DNA sequence: TGTGCCAGCAGCTTAGTGGCTCCAGTCACTGAAGCTTTCTTT. Protein sequence: CASSLVAPVTEAFF. Combining the CDR3 with reference TRBV7-2 and TRBJ1-1 gives the whole variable domain GAGVSQSPSNKVTEKGKDVELRCDPISGHTALYWYRQSLGQGLEFLIYFQGNSAPDKSGLPSDRFSAERTGGSVSTLTIQRTQQEDSAVYLCASSLVAPVTEAFFGQGTRLTVV.

This CDR3 is CSVPILAGGRDIQYF. CDR3 sequence (DNA): TGCAGCGTTCCCATCCTAGCGGGGGGCCGGGACATTCAGTACTTC. The chain has TRBV29-1 and TRBJ2-4; 11 positions agree with TRBD2. V dropped 5 bases and J dropped 8; count of bases not matched to a gene: 11. Germline values: CDR1 SQVTM, CDR2 ANQGSEA. This CDR3 contains 15 residues.

This clone has just one count. The chain carries TRBV24-1 and TRBJ1-1, with TRBD1 matching over 7 bases. CDR1 is KGHDR and CDR2 is SFDVKD in the germline V gene. The CDR3 has 14 amino acids. J lost 5 bases, V lost 3 bases, and 5 bases had no gene match. The CDR3 loop reads CATSDPTGRTEAFF. DNA for the CDR3: TGTGCCACCAGTGATCCGACAGGGAGGACTGAAGCTTTCTTT.

This chain links TRBV25-1 with TRBJ2-1, with a weak D call TRBD2 (5 bases). Looked up from germline, CDR1 is MGHDK and CDR2 is SYGVNS. The ends were cut back, 3 bases at V and 0 bases at J, with 6 bases in the middle. This CDR3 has 14 residues. Written as DNA, the CDR3 is TGTGCCAGCAGTGATGAGGGCTCCTACAATGAGCAGTTCTTC. Its protein is CASSDEGSYNEQFF. Full variable domain (missing parts from reference TRBV25-1 and TRBJ2-1): EADIYQTPRYLVIGTGKKITLECSQTMGHDKMYWYQQDPGMELHLIHYSYGVNSTEKGDLSSESTVSRIRTEHFPLTLESARPSHTSQYLCASSDEGSYNEQFFGPGTRLTVL.

In its sample, this clone was seen once. The V and J genes are TRBV2 and TRBJ1-1; D not resolved. CDR1 and CDR2 from the germline V gene are SNHLY and FYNNEI. Trimming cost V 8 bases and J 0 bases, with 13 bases left between them. This CDR3 spans 14 amino acids. The CDR3 coding sequence is TGTGCCAGCCATCTAGGTCTCATGAACACTGAAGCTTTCTTT. Translating gives CASHLGLMNTEAFF.

This clone has just a few counts. This chain links TRBV7-9 with TRBJ1-2, with D possibly being TRBD1 (6 bases). The germline gives CDR1 SEHNR, CDR2 FQNEAQ (reference sequence). Trimming removed 8 bases at V and 7 bases at J, with 11 bases between. The CDR3 has 11 residues. The CDR3 protein is CASQRGLGYTF. The CDR3, as DNA: TGTGCCAGCCAGCGGGGGCTTGGCTACACCTTC.

The chain combines TRBV25-1 with TRBJ2-3; D remains unclear. Looked up from germline, CDR1 is MGHDK and CDR2 is SYGVNS. The CDR3 sequence is 13 residues long. Trimming shortened V by 6 bases and J by 3 bases, and 10 bases separated the two germline ends. CDR3 protein: CASRARRTDTQYF. As DNA, the CDR3 is TGTGCCAGCAGAGCTAGACGGACAGATACGCAGTATTTT.

The rearrangement uses TRBV5-1 and TRBJ1-1; no clear D gene. Germline-derived CDR1 and CDR2 are SGHRS and YFSETQ. With 3 bases removed from V and 0 bases from J, the gap between germline ends came to 9 bases. This CDR3 is built from 14 residues. DNA for the CDR3: TGCGCCAGCAGCTGGGAGATTGTGAACACTGAAGCTTTCTTT. Protein product: CASSWEIVNTEAFF.

The CDR3 sequence: CASRSGGRTDTQYF. Here the CDR3 DNA reads TGTGCCAGTAGATCGGGGGGACGCACAGATACGCAGTATTTT. The rearrangement uses TRBV19 and TRBJ2-3; TRBD2 agrees at 7 bases. The CDR3 sequence is 14 residues long. The germline gives CDR1 LNHDA, CDR2 SQIVND (reference sequence). V trimming: 6 bases; J trimming: 1 base; junction bases outside the gene matches: 4.

This sequence joins TRBV24-1 and TRBJ2-3; 8 nucleotides line up with TRBD2. The junction had 6 bases not matched to a gene; V was cut back by 3 bases and J by 2 bases. This CDR3 spans 16 amino acids. The V gene's germline CDR1 is KGHDR and CDR2 SFDVKD. The CDR3 DNA is TGTGCCACCAGTGATCAAGGCGGGGGGCCCACAGATACGCAGTATTTT. It specifies CATSDQGGGPTDTQYF.

The rearrangement joins TRBV23-1 to TRBJ2-5; 7 nucleotides line up with TRBD1. TRBV23-1 is flagged as an ORF with uncertain function. Trimming cost V 4 bases and J 2 bases; bases outside gene matches: 13. The CDR3 covers 17 residues. CDR3 nucleotide sequence: TGCGCCAGCAGTCTCGACGCGGAACGGGACAGTCAAGAGACCCAGTACTTC. As protein: CASSLDAERDSQETQYF.

V is TRBV6-5 and J is TRBJ1-5; possible D gene TRBD1, 5 bases. From germline, CDR1 is MNHEY and CDR2 SVGAGI. V shed 7 bases and J shed 5 bases, with 15 bases lying between them. There are 14 residues in the CDR3. The CDR3 nucleotides read TGTGCCAGCACCTTCGACAGCGACTATCAGCCCCAGCATTTT. It encodes CASTFDSDYQPQHF.

The CDR3 DNA follows: TGTGCCAGCAGCCACTCCCCTTTACTTGACAGGGTCAATCAGCCCCAGCATTTT. This encodes CASSHSPLLDRVNQPQHF. The rearrangement uses TRBV7-8 and TRBJ1-5, with 7 bases lining up with TRBD1. V shed 5 bases and J 3 bases; nucleotides not matched to a gene: 16. CDR3 length: 18 amino acids. Germline CDR1 SGHVS, CDR2 FQNEAQ.

This chain joins TRBV3-1 (or the pseudogene TRBV3-2) and TRBJ1-1; TRBD1 is a possible D gene (6 bases). There are 15 residues in the CDR3. Germline lookup yields CDR1 LGHDT and CDR2 YNNKEL (reference sequence). The germline V and J ends were trimmed by 0 bases and 4 bases, with 12 bases remaining between them. The DNA of the CDR3 is TGTGCCAGCAGCCAAGACCCGGGGGGCCCCACTGAAGCTTTCTTT. The encoded protein is CASSQDPGGPTEAFF.

This clone showed up just a few times. This chain uses TRBV15 with TRBJ1-1, with unresolved D. The V end lost 3 bases, the J end lost 0 bases, and 11 bases lay between the germline ends. The CDR3 covers 15 residues. Germline V gene lookup returns CDR1 LNHNV and CDR2 YYDKDF (reference sequence). CDR3 amino acids: CATSRYEGLNTEAFF. CDR3 DNA: TGTGCCACCAGCAGGTACGAGGGCTTGAACACTGAAGCTTTCTTT.

The J gene is TRBJ2-7, the V gene TRBV3-1 (or the pseudogene TRBV3-2), with TRBD1 matching over 7 bases. The V gene end was trimmed by 3 bases and the J gene end by 9 bases; junction bases not matched to a gene: 2. The CDR3 length is 11 residues. The V gene's germline CDR1 is LGHDT and CDR2 YNNKEL (reference sequence). DNA for the CDR3: TGTGCCAGCAGCCACCGACAGGGGCAGTACTTC. Its translation: CASSHRQGQYF.

CDR3 region: CASSPLDRASYGYTF. DNA for the CDR3: TGTGCCAGCAGCCCACTCGACAGGGCCTCCTATGGCTACACCTTC. This chain joins TRBV28 and TRBJ1-2; 7 bases are a match to TRBD1. Germline assignment: CDR1 MDHEN and CDR2 SYDVKM. With V trimmed by 6 bases and J by 4 bases, 11 bases remained unmatched. The CDR3 loop spans 15 amino acids.

The chain is built from TRBV7-8 and TRBJ2-1; 8 bases are a match to TRBD1. The CDR3 has 17 amino acids. Germline CDR1 reads SGHVS; CDR2 reads FQNEAQ. The junction had 16 bases not matched to a gene; V was cut back by 7 bases and J by 5 bases. CDR3 nucleotides: TGTGCCAGCACTGGCGTCCGGTGGGGACAGGTGGACAATGAGCAGTTCTTC. This gives the protein CASTGVRWGQVDNEQFF.